What follows are 16 T cell receptor beta chains derived from one specimen sequenced in a study of cytomegalovirus exposure and HLA in healthy donors. PCR involved 60 Vbeta and 13 Jbeta primers. Some clones are missing from TCRdb's copy, which holds only in-frame ones; the method was immunoSEQ multiplex PCR. The table records some 110,000 clones, around three quarters of them present only once. Source material: PBMCs. The receptors derive from a man aged 30 to 39 in good health and CMV-seropositive.

The chain joins TRBV18 to TRBJ1-1; D might be TRBD1 (6 bases). The CDR3 extends over 14 amino acids. The V end was cut by 4 bases, the J end by 1 base, with 10 bases between. Germline V CDR1 and CDR2: KGHSH, LQKENI. The CDR3, as DNA: TGTGCCAGCTCACGTGGACAGCCGAACACTGAAGCTTTCTTT. Translation: CASSRGQPNTEAFF.

This clone has a single count. The chain links TRBV7-2 to TRBJ2-1, with D possibly being TRBD1 (6 bases). V lost 5 bases and J 0 bases, leaving 11 bases between the germline ends. This CDR3 is built from 15 residues. Germline loops: CDR1 SGHTA, CDR2 FQGNSA. The CDR3 protein is CASSETGNSYNEQFF. CDR3 coding DNA: TGTGCCAGCAGCGAGACAGGCAACTCCTACAATGAGCAGTTCTTC.

This chain links TRBV4-3 with TRBJ2-7, with D possibly matching TRBD1 (7 bases). The length of the CDR3 is 17 residues. Germline CDR1 LGHNA, CDR2 YSLEER. V lost 0 bases and J 2 bases, leaving 17 bases between the germline ends. In DNA, the CDR3 is TGCGCCAGCAGCCAAGAAGGGGGGTGGCAGGGGGCCTACGAGCAGTACTTC. It codes for CASSQEGGWQGAYEQYF.

This chain uses TRBV5-1 with TRBJ2-2, with D perhaps TRBD2 (6 bases). The CDR3 contains 15 residues. V lost 5 bases to trimming and J lost 3 bases, with 14 bases between them. Germline CDR1 is SGHRS and CDR2 is YFSETQ. The CDR3 region has the DNA TGCGCCAGCAGACCCGGGACTCCGTACACCGGGGAGCTGTTTTTT. This codes for CASRPGTPYTGELFF.

This clone was counted only a few times. The chain joins TRBV11-3 to TRBJ2-7; D may be TRBD2 (5 bases). V was cut by 1 base and J by 3 bases, with 13 bases left in between. The CDR3 has 15 residues. Germline V CDR1 and CDR2: SGHNT, YENEEA. CDR3 nucleotide sequence: TGTGCCAGCAGCTTAGGGAGCGGCAGTCACTACGAGCAGTACTTC. This gives the protein CASSLGSGSHYEQYF. Drawing the rest from reference TRBV11-3 and TRBJ2-7, the complete variable domain is EAGVVQSPRYKIIEKKQPVAFWCNPISGHNTLYWYLQNLGQGPELLIRYENEEAVDDSQLPKDRFSAERLKGVDSTLKIQPAELGDSAVYLCASSLGSGSHYEQYFGPGTRLTVT.

The DNA for the CDR3 is TGTGCCAGCAGCTTACAGGGGCGCAATCAGCCCCAGCATTTT. As protein: CASSLQGRNQPQHF. The V and J genes are TRBV5-4 and TRBJ1-5, with 7 bases that match TRBD1. The CDR3 is 14 amino acids. Trimming took 2 bases from V and 2 from J; bases not matched to a gene: 1. Germline V lookup: CDR1 SGHNT, CDR2 YYREEE (reference sequence).

The J gene is TRBJ2-1, the V gene TRBV29-1, with TRBD2 matching over 13 bases. The length of the CDR3 is 14 residues. The V gene end was trimmed by 6 bases and the J gene end by 8 bases; junction bases not matched to a gene: 7. CDR1 and CDR2 from the germline V gene are SQVTM and ANQGSEA. The DNA for the CDR3 is TGCAGCGTGAGGAGGACTAGCGGGGGTGATGAGCAGTTCTTC. Amino acid sequence: CSVRRTSGGDEQFF.

The genes are TRBV19 and TRBJ2-5; TRBD2 agrees at 9 bases. Germline CDR1 reads LNHDA; CDR2 reads SQIVND (reference sequence). The CDR3 length is 17 residues. Trimming took 3 bases from V and 5 from J; bases not matched to a gene: 13. The CDR3 nucleotides are TGTGCCAGTAGTATCCCCGGTCTAGCGGGGTCCCAGGAGACCCAGTACTTC. It is translated as CASSIPGLAGSQETQYF.

Remarks on this clone: The junction differs from germline at one of its ends, possibly a read error. The chain combines TRBV2 with TRBJ1-2; 7 bases line up with TRBD1. Germline assignment: CDR1 SNHLY and CDR2 FYNNEI. This CDR3 contains 14 residues. CDR3 bases: TGTGCCAGCAGTGGACAGGGATCGGACTATGGCTACCCCTTC. Translated, it gives CASSGQGSDYGYPF.

The chain has TRBV19 and TRBJ2-7; possibly TRBD2 for D (6 bases). CDR3 size: 15 residues. The V gene's germline CDR1 is LNHDA and CDR2 SQIVND (reference sequence). Deletions cut 2 bases from V and 5 bases from J, with 16 bases between. CDR3 amino acids: CASSIIFGGVDEQYF. The CDR3 nucleotides are TGTGCCAGTAGTATAATATTTGGAGGGGTCGACGAGCAGTACTTC.

This clone was picked up a small number of times. The V gene is TRBV2, the J gene TRBJ1-1; possible D gene TRBD1, 5 bases. Germline CDR1 reads SNHLY; CDR2 reads FYNNEI. The CDR3 spans 14 residues. V lost 8 bases, J lost 5 bases, and 18 bases lay in between. CDR3 in DNA: TGTGCCAGCTTCGGACAAAGCCCAAGGACTGAAGCTTTCTTT. Its protein is CASFGQSPRTEAFF.

This rearrangement joins TRBV7-3 to TRBJ1-1; 7 positions match TRBD1. Germline-derived CDR1 and CDR2 are SGHTA and FQGTGA. CDR3 length: 13 residues. V lost 5 bases to trimming and J lost 6 bases; unmatched junction nucleotides: 6. Written as DNA, the CDR3 is TGTGCCAGCAGCCTAAACAGGGGATCTGAAGCTTTCTTT. Encoded protein: CASSLNRGSEAFF. The variable domain in full, completed from reference TRBV7-3 and TRBJ1-1, reads GAGVSQTPSNKVTEKGKYVELRCDPISGHTALYWYRQSLGQGPEFLIYFQGTGAADDSGLPNDRFFAVRPEGSVSTLKIQRTERGDSAVYLCASSLNRGSEAFFGQGTRLTVV.

This clone has more than one count but fewer than ten. This chain uses TRBV29-1 with TRBJ1-1; TRBD1 aligns across 7 bases. The CDR3 sequence is 13 residues long. After removal of 6 bases from V and 10 bases from J, the junction contained 14 bases not matched to a gene. Germline-derived CDR1 and CDR2 are SQVTM and ANQGSEA. CDR3: CSVERQGQIGAFF. CDR3 nucleotides: TGCAGCGTGGAGAGACAGGGACAGATCGGAGCTTTCTTT.

The V and J genes are TRBV18 and TRBJ2-5; weak D call: TRBD2 (5 bases). The germline gives CDR1 KGHSH, CDR2 LQKENI. This CDR3 is 14 amino acids long. V lost 2 bases and J lost 9, with 16 bases in between. The CDR3 loop is CASSPTGRTWPQYF. The CDR3 nucleotides are TGTGCCAGCTCACCAACCGGACGGACTTGGCCCCAGTACTTC.

As to this clone: At one boundary the junction diverges from the germline segment, which might be a read error. The CDR3 here is CSSSRQGPEAFF. The CDR3, as DNA: TGTTCCAGCAGCAGACAGGGCCCTGAAGCTTTCTTT. The rearrangement uses TRBV7-9 and TRBJ1-1; TRBD1 matches 7 bases. The CDR3 is 12 residues long. Germline values: CDR1 SEHNR, CDR2 FQNEAQ (reference sequence).

V usage is TRBV7-9 and J usage is TRBJ2-1, with 7 bases matching TRBD1. Per germline, CDR1 SEHNR and CDR2 FQNEAQ (reference sequence). Trimming at V came to 1 base and at J to 8 bases, leaving 8 bases not matched to a gene. CDR3 size: 15 residues. The DNA for the CDR3 is TGTGCCAGCAGCTTAGTCACAGGGGCTTTAGATGAGCAGTTCTTC. Protein product: CASSLVTGALDEQFF.